A single sample gave rise to the 25 T cell receptor beta chains below, sequenced in a study of spatial heterogeneity in lung cancer. TCRdb redid the calling of the 5' RACE reads with MiXCR, one entry per CDR3 protein. The sample consists of about 4,000 distinct CDR3 sequences, around 9.4% of them appearing once. Time point of the sample: sample taken at primary tumor resection. The material sequenced was normal lung tissue next to the tumor, taken at surgery. The receptors come from a female donor with early-stage non-small cell lung cancer.

At least ten counts were recorded for this clonotype. The genes are TRBV3-1 and TRBJ2-4, with 8 bases aligning to TRBD2. This CDR3 spans 15 amino acids. From germline, CDR1 is LGHDT and CDR2 YNNKEL (reference sequence). V trimming: 4 bases; J trimming: 6 bases; junction bases outside the gene matches: 8. The CDR3 is CASSPSGGALNIQYF. In DNA form, the CDR3 reads TGTGCCAGCAGCCCCTCCGGGGGGGCCTTAAACATTCAGTACTTC.

This clonotype appeared many times. The V call is TRBV10-3, the J call TRBJ2-1, with 8 bases fitting TRBD2. This CDR3 has 18 amino acids. The germline V gene encodes CDR1 ENHRY and CDR2 SYGVKD. The trim removed 1 base at V and 4 bases at J, leaving 12 bases unmatched. The DNA of the CDR3 is TGTGCCATCAGTGAGTTATCATCGGGAGGGCCGCTATACAATGAGCAGTTCTTC. It is translated as CAISELSSGGPLYNEQFF.

This clonotype is labeled large. This sequence joins TRBV23-1 and TRBJ2-3, with unresolved D. TRBV23-1 is filed as an ORF, its function uncertain. The CDR3 length is 18 residues. V was pared by 5 bases and J by 1 base, with 22 bases between. The chain's CDR3 is CASSSQRRLQIRTDTQYF. The CDR3 bases are TGCGCCAGCAGTTCCCAACGCAGGTTACAGATTCGCACAGATACGCAGTATTTT.

This clonotype is labeled medium-sized (0.01 to 0.1%). This chain uses TRBV11-3 with TRBJ1-6; D not resolved. Trimming took 5 bases from V and 3 from J, leaving 5 bases between them. CDR1 and CDR2 (germline): SGHNT, YENEEA. The CDR3 has 13 residues. The CDR3 DNA follows: TGTGCCAGCAGCCATCGCTATAATTCACCCCTCCACTTT. Translation gives CASSHRYNSPLHF. The full variable domain, rest sourced from reference TRBV11-3 and TRBJ1-6, is EAGVVQSPRYKIIEKKQPVAFWCNPISGHNTLYWYLQNLGQGPELLIRYENEEAVDDSQLPKDRFSAERLKGVDSTLKIQPAELGDSAVYLCASSHRYNSPLHFGNGTRLTVT.

The chain joins TRBV6-5 to TRBJ1-1; TRBD1 agrees at 9 bases. CDR1 is MNHEY, CDR2 SVGAGI, per germline. CDR3 length: 13 amino acids. The V and J ends lost 7 bases and 4 bases, in that order; junction bases with no gene match: 4. The CDR3 protein is CASNQQGATEAFF. CDR3 coding DNA: TGTGCCAGCAATCAACAGGGGGCCACTGAAGCTTTCTTT.

In its sample, this clonotype is medium-sized. This chain uses TRBV6-6 with TRBJ2-3; 14 bases agree with TRBD2. The CDR3 is made up of 17 amino acids. V trimming: 4 bases; J trimming: 4 bases; junction bases outside the gene matches: 7. Germline values: CDR1 MNHNY, CDR2 SVGAGI (reference sequence). The CDR3 nucleotides read TGTGCCAGCAGTTCCGCCTCGACTAGCGGGAGGGCAGATACGCAGTATTTT. Its protein product is CASSSASTSGRADTQYF.

This clonotype was seen a handful of times. The chain is built from TRBV30 and TRBJ2-3; 10 bases are a match to TRBD1. Germline values: CDR1 GTSNPN, CDR2 SVGIG (reference sequence). Unmatched junction bases numbered 3, after V lost 5 bases and J lost 4 bases. CDR3 length: 13 residues. CDR3 region: CAWDRGQADTQYF. CDR3 nucleotide sequence: TGTGCCTGGGACAGGGGGCAAGCAGATACGCAGTATTTT.

By proportion, this clonotype is large (0.1 to 1%). This rearrangement joins TRBV9 to TRBJ2-3; 13 nucleotides align to TRBD2. Germline lookup yields CDR1 SGDLS and CDR2 YYNGEE. The CDR3 spans 16 residues. The junction had 7 bases not matched to a gene; V was cut back by 3 bases and J by 6 bases. CDR3 region: CASSEGLAGVGDTQYF. The CDR3 DNA follows: TGTGCCAGCAGCGAAGGACTAGCGGGAGTAGGCGATACGCAGTATTTT.

This clonotype is medium-sized within its sample. The chain uses TRBV6-5 and TRBJ2-4, with TRBD1 identical over 9 bases. The CDR3 loop spans 16 amino acids. Looked up from germline, CDR1 is MNHEY and CDR2 is SVGAGI. Trimming removed 6 bases from V and 5 bases from J; junction bases left unmatched: 11. DNA for the CDR3: TGTGCCAGCAGGACAACAGGGGGCGTCGGGGAAAACATTCAGTACTTC. Its translation is CASRTTGGVGENIQYF.

This clonotype is termed medium-sized (0.01 to 0.1%). The chain is built from TRBV6-6 and TRBJ2-1; 8 bases align to TRBD1. With 6 bases clipped from V and 3 bases from J, the junction kept 7 bases outside the gene matches. The CDR3 covers 15 residues. CDR1 is MNHNY, CDR2 SVGAGI, per germline (reference sequence). The CDR3 sequence: CASRRQGTSYNEQFF. In DNA form, the CDR3 reads TGTGCCAGCAGACGACAGGGGACGAGCTACAATGAGCAGTTCTTC.

The chain recombines TRBV11-3 with TRBJ1-2; D uncertain. The CDR3 is 10 amino acids. Germline CDR1 is SGHNT and CDR2 is YENEEA. Trimming left V 4 bases short and J 13 bases short, with 10 bases between. CDR3 region: CASSWRAPTF. The CDR3 DNA is TGTGCCAGCAGCTGGAGGGCTCCCACCTTC. The entire variable domain, with the rest obtained from reference TRBV11-3 and TRBJ1-2, is as follows: EAGVVQSPRYKIIEKKQPVAFWCNPISGHNTLYWYLQNLGQGPELLIRYENEEAVDDSQLPKDRFSAERLKGVDSTLKIQPAELGDSAVYLCASSWRAPTFGSGTRLTVV.

This clonotype has at least ten counts. The chain carries TRBV9 and TRBJ2-1; D possibly uses TRBD1 or TRBD2 (5 bases each). This CDR3 region has 14 residues. The germline gives CDR1 SGDLS, CDR2 YYNGEE. V was pared by 0 bases and J by 6 bases, with 10 bases between. CDR3 region: CASSVDGTRNEQFF. CDR3 coding DNA: TGTGCCAGCAGCGTAGACGGGACCCGCAATGAGCAGTTCTTC. The entire variable domain, with the rest obtained from reference TRBV9 and TRBJ2-1, is as follows: DSGVTQTPKHLITATGQRVTLRCSPRSGDLSVYWYQQSLDQGLQFLIQYYNGEERAKGNILERFSAQQFPDLHSELNLSSLELGDSALYFCASSVDGTRNEQFFGPGTRLTVL.

This clonotype came up a few times. V and J are TRBV30 and TRBJ2-2; 8 bases agree with TRBD1. The V gene's germline CDR1 is GTSNPN and CDR2 SVGIG (reference sequence). With 5 bases clipped from V and 4 bases from J, the junction kept 3 bases outside the gene matches. The CDR3 is made up of 13 amino acids. The CDR3 coding sequence is TGTGCCTGGGTCAGGGGGCGCACCGGGGAGCTGTTTTTT. Translation: CAWVRGRTGELFF.

V is TRBV6-6 and J is TRBJ2-2; D call uncertain. This CDR3 is built from 14 residues. Trimming left V 2 bases short and J 5 bases short, with 9 bases between. Germline V gives CDR1 MNHNY, CDR2 SVGAGI (reference sequence). For the CDR3, the DNA is TGTGCCAGCAGTTACAGAGGCCCGACCGGGGAGCTGTTTTTT. Translated, it gives CASSYRGPTGELFF.

Within the sample, this clonotype is medium-sized. V is TRBV18 and J is TRBJ2-7; the match to TRBD1 covers 8 bases. V lost 3 bases to trimming and J lost 5 bases; unmatched junction nucleotides: 6. The CDR3 length is 14 residues. The germline V gene encodes CDR1 KGHSH and CDR2 LQKENI. The CDR3 DNA sequence: TGTGCCAGCTCACCCGGGACAGGCCCTGACGAGCAGTACTTC. The encoded protein is CASSPGTGPDEQYF.

This chain connects TRBV13 to TRBJ2-3, with D unclear. With 8 bases removed from V and 5 bases from J, the gap between germline ends came to 17 bases. Germline V gene lookup returns CDR1 PRHDT and CDR2 FYEKMQ (reference sequence). The length of the CDR3 is 14 residues. Here the CDR3 reads CASSPGAARDTQYF. CDR3 sequence (DNA): TGTGCCAGCTCCCCCGGAGCAGCGAGAGATACGCAGTATTTT.

The gene calls are TRBV7-8 and TRBJ1-5; 11 bases line up with TRBD1. This CDR3 spans 17 amino acids. Germline V CDR1 and CDR2: SGHVS, FQNEAQ. V lost 1 base and J lost 6; bases outside the gene matches: 8. CDR3 nucleotides: TGTGCCAGCAGCTTAGAGGGCTGGACAGGGGGCACTCAGCCCCAGCATTTT. Translated: CASSLEGWTGGTQPQHF.

On this clonotype: Given a much more abundant clone one base away, this may be a read error. No conserved phenylalanine or tryptophan is present at the end of the CDR3, so a read error is the likely explanation. This chain connects TRBV6-2 or TRBV6-3 to TRBJ1-2; 7 bases align to TRBD1. The CDR3 has 18 amino acids. Germline-derived CDR1 and CDR2 are MNHEY and SVGEGT. The junction had 12 bases not matched to a gene; V was cut back by 2 bases and J by 0 bases. In nucleotides, the CDR3 is TGTGCCAGCAGTTACCAGCGGCACAGGGGCCCTTCTAACTATGGCTACACCTTA. Translation: CASSYQRHRGPSNYGYTL.

This clonotype was recorded at least ten times. The chain uses TRBV5-6 and TRBJ1-1; D gene unclear. CDR3 size: 13 residues. The ends were cut back, 0 bases at V and 3 bases at J, with 6 bases in the middle. Germline CDR1 reads SGHDT; CDR2 reads YYEEEE. CDR3 nucleotides: TGTGCCAGCAGCTTGGGGGGTGACACTGAAGCTTTCTTT. It codes for CASSLGGDTEAFF.

The chain has TRBV3-1 and TRBJ2-1, with 7 bases that match TRBD2. Germline V gene data show CDR1 as LGHDT and CDR2 as YNNKEL (reference sequence). This CDR3 contains 14 residues. V shed 4 bases, J shed 2 bases, and the junction held 2 bases outside the gene matches. The CDR3 region is CASSRGGAYNEQFF. The CDR3 nucleotides read TGTGCCAGCAGCCGTGGGGGGGCCTACAATGAGCAGTTCTTC.

This clonotype showed up many times. The chain recombines TRBV5-4 with TRBJ2-5; 9 bases align to TRBD2. V trimming: 4 bases; J trimming: 5 bases; junction bases outside the gene matches: 6. The CDR3 is made up of 14 amino acids. The germline gives CDR1 SGHNT, CDR2 YYREEE (reference sequence). As DNA, the CDR3 is TGTGCCAGCAGCATAGCGGGAGCCGGCGAGACCCAGTACTTC. Translated, it gives CASSIAGAGETQYF.

This clonotype is classed as medium-sized. This chain uses TRBV7-2 with TRBJ1-4, with D tentatively TRBD1 (5 bases). Germline assignment: CDR1 SGHTA and CDR2 FQGNSA. This CDR3 has 13 residues. The V and J ends lost 1 base and 7 bases respectively, with 7 bases between them. Written as DNA, the CDR3 is TGTGCCAGCAGCTTAGTTGGGGGTGAAAAACTGTTTTTT. Amino acids: CASSLVGGEKLFF.

By share, this clonotype counts as medium-sized. This chain joins TRBV5-4 and TRBJ2-3, with 10 bases that match TRBD1. The J segment lost 7 bases and the V segment lost 4 bases, leaving 9 bases of the junction unmatched. CDR1 and CDR2 from the germline V gene are SGHNT and YYREEE (reference sequence). There are 15 residues in the CDR3. The chain's CDR3 is CASSPGQGVSNTQYF. The CDR3 coding sequence is TGTGCCAGCAGCCCTGGACAGGGGGTTTCGAATACGCAGTATTTT.

In this sample, this clonotype turned up many times. The chain joins TRBV29-1 to TRBJ2-1, with 8 nucleotides matching TRBD2. The CDR3 length is 14 residues. The ends lost 3 bases at V and 6 bases at J; junction bases unmatched: 7. Germline CDR1 SQVTM, CDR2 ANQGSEA. The DNA of the CDR3 is TGCAGCGTTGATGGGGTAGCGGGACCCAATGAGCAGTTCTTC. It codes for CSVDGVAGPNEQFF.

Sample share makes this clonotype medium-sized. This chain connects TRBV20-1 to TRBJ2-5; no definite D call. Germline CDR1 reads DFQATT; CDR2 reads SNEGSKA (reference sequence). V was shortened by 4 bases and J by 2 bases, with 8 bases between the two germline ends. The CDR3 consists of 12 residues. DNA for the CDR3: TGCAGTGCTAAGATAGGACAAGAGACCCAGTACTTC. Amino acids: CSAKIGQETQYF.